These T cell receptor beta chains were read from a single sample in a study of blood T cell repertoires in COVID-19. The repertoire was sequenced with immunoSEQ multiplex PCR; TCRdb's copy has only in-frame clones and lacks some. The sample has tens of thousands of clones, over 75% seen once; the top ten hold less than 45%. Sequenced: peripheral blood. The receptor set was obtained from a human donor in a cohort sampled during active COVID-19. CDR3s include the opening cysteine and the closing phenylalanine or tryptophan. The D gene is left open where the match is weak. Only some rows state a clone size, as once, few, many or a class for expanded clones.

V gene: TRBV21-1
clone size: -
D gene: -
J gene: TRBJ1-3
CDR3 DNA: TGTGCCAGCAGCAGACAGATTTTTGGTAACACCATATATTTT
CDR3 protein: CASSRQIFGNTIYF

V gene: TRBV9
clone size: -
D gene: TRBD1
J gene: TRBJ1-1
CDR3 DNA: TGTGCCAGCAGCTCCATGACAGGGGGGACTGAAGCTTTCTTT
CDR3 protein: CASSSMTGGTEAFF

V gene: TRBV27
clone size: -
D gene: -
J gene: TRBJ1-5
CDR3 DNA: TGTGCCAGCAGTTTTCGGGATAGCAATCAGCCCCAGCATTTT
CDR3 protein: CASSFRDSNQPQHF

V gene: TRBV5-4
clone size: -
D gene: TRBD1
J gene: TRBJ1-3
CDR3 DNA: TGTGCCAGCAGCTGGACAGGAGGAAACACCATATATTTT
CDR3 protein: CASSWTGGNTIYF

V gene: TRBV7-6
clone size: -
D gene: TRBD2
J gene: TRBJ2-1
CDR3 DNA: TGTGCCAGCAGCGTTAAGGGGACTAGCGGGGGGGCCAATGAGCAGTTCTTC
CDR3 protein: CASSVKGTSGGANEQFF

V gene: TRBV3-1/TRBV3-2
clone size: -
D gene: TRBD2
J gene: TRBJ2-7
CDR3 DNA: TGTGCCAGCAGCCAGTGGCGGGAGCCCTACGAGCAGTACTTC
CDR3 protein: CASSQWREPYEQYF

V gene: TRBV3-1/TRBV3-2
clone size: -
D gene: TRBD1
J gene: TRBJ1-4
CDR3 DNA: TGTGCCAGCAGCCAACCTGCCGGGGGACAGGGAGATGAAAAACTGTTTTTT
CDR3 protein: CASSQPAGGQGDEKLFF

V gene: TRBV6-5
clone size: -
D gene: TRBD1
J gene: TRBJ1-2
CDR3 DNA: TGTGCCAGCCGGACAGGGACGGCCTATGGCTACACCTTC
CDR3 protein: CASRTGTAYGYTF

V gene: TRBV18
clone size: -
D gene: TRBD1
J gene: TRBJ2-5
CDR3 DNA: TGTGCCAGCTCACCGGAGACAGGGGTAGAGACCCAGTACTTC
CDR3 protein: CASSPETGVETQYF

V gene: TRBV7-2
clone size: -
D gene: TRBD2
J gene: TRBJ2-4
CDR3 DNA: TGTGCCAGCAGCGGGACTAGCGGGAGAGACATTCAGTACTTC
CDR3 protein: CASSGTSGRDIQYF

V gene: TRBV25-1
clone size: -
D gene: -
J gene: TRBJ2-7
CDR3 DNA: TGTGCCAGCAGTGAATATTTCCCAGCGGGTGGACCAAGGGAGCAGTACTTC
CDR3 protein: CASSEYFPAGGPREQYF

V gene: TRBV9
clone size: -
D gene: -
J gene: TRBJ2-5
CDR3 DNA: TGTGCCAGCAGCGTAGGTCTCCCCCGGTACCAAGAGACCCAGTACTTC
CDR3 protein: CASSVGLPRYQETQYF

V gene: TRBV9
clone size: -
D gene: TRBD2
J gene: TRBJ2-1
CDR3 DNA: TGTGCCAGCAGGCGGACTAGCGGGATGAATGAGCAGTTCTTC
CDR3 protein: CASRRTSGMNEQFF

V gene: TRBV5-1
clone size: -
D gene: -
J gene: TRBJ2-7
CDR3 DNA: TGCGCCAGCAGCTTGGGCCGATCTACCTACGAGCAGTACTTC
CDR3 protein: CASSLGRSTYEQYF

V gene: TRBV6-5
clone size: -
D gene: -
J gene: TRBJ1-4
CDR3 DNA: TGTGCCAGCAGAACGGGGGGGGATAATGAAAAACTGTTTTTT
CDR3 protein: CASRTGGDNEKLFF

V gene: TRBV6-6
clone size: -
D gene: TRBD2
J gene: TRBJ2-3
CDR3 DNA: TGTGCCAGCAGCTCCCTAGCGGGGTCCACAGATACGCAGTATTTT
CDR3 protein: CASSSLAGSTDTQYF

V gene: TRBV29-1
clone size: -
D gene: TRBD1
J gene: TRBJ2-7
CDR3 DNA: TGCAGCGGACTCCGGGACAGAGGCTACGAGCAGTACTTC
CDR3 protein: CSGLRDRGYEQYF

V gene: TRBV2
clone size: -
D gene: -
J gene: TRBJ1-2
CDR3 DNA: TGTGCCAGCAGCCCGGGGACAACCAACTATGGCTACACCTTC
CDR3 protein: CASSPGTTNYGYTF

V gene: TRBV6-5
clone size: -
D gene: TRBD1
J gene: TRBJ1-3
CDR3 DNA: TGTGCCAGCAGTTCAGAGGGGGCTCGAGGAAACACCATATATTTT
CDR3 protein: CASSSEGARGNTIYF

V gene: TRBV4-3
clone size: -
D gene: -
J gene: TRBJ2-2
CDR3 DNA: TGCGCCAGCAGCCTGGAGTGGGGGGACACCGGGGAGCTGTTTTTT
CDR3 protein: CASSLEWGDTGELFF

V gene: TRBV2
clone size: -
D gene: -
J gene: TRBJ2-1
CDR3 DNA: TGTGCCAGCAGTGAAGCCCCGACGGGGGGCGAAGATGAGCAGTTCTTC
CDR3 protein: CASSEAPTGGEDEQFF

V gene: TRBV5-1
clone size: -
D gene: -
J gene: TRBJ2-4
CDR3 DNA: TGCGCCAGCAGCCCGGCGCAGGGCCTACCCAAAAACATTCAGTACTTC
CDR3 protein: CASSPAQGLPKNIQYF

V gene: TRBV7-9
clone size: -
D gene: TRBD1
J gene: TRBJ2-5
CDR3 DNA: TGTGCCAGCAGCTCGGGACAGTTCTTCCAAGAGACCCAGTACTTC
CDR3 protein: CASSSGQFFQETQYF

V gene: TRBV6-5
clone size: -
D gene: TRBD1
J gene: TRBJ1-3
CDR3 DNA: TGTGCCAGCACCACGACAGGGTCCGGAAACACCATATATTTT
CDR3 protein: CASTTTGSGNTIYF

V gene: TRBV24-1
clone size: -
D gene: -
J gene: TRBJ2-2
CDR3 DNA: TGTGCCACCTCGACTCCGGCCCCCACGAACACCGGGGAGCTGTTTTTT
CDR3 protein: CATSTPAPTNTGELFF

V gene: TRBV10-3
clone size: -
D gene: -
J gene: TRBJ1-2
CDR3 DNA: TGTGCCATCAGGGGGGGGCAGGAGAGCATGGAGTACACCTTC
CDR3 protein: CAIRGGQESMEYTF

V gene: TRBV3-1/TRBV3-2
clone size: once
D gene: -
J gene: TRBJ2-1
CDR3 DNA: TGTGCCAGCAGCCAAGTTGGGGGGGCTTACAATGAGCAGTTCTTC
CDR3 protein: CASSQVGGAYNEQFF

V gene: TRBV18
clone size: -
D gene: -
J gene: TRBJ2-1
CDR3 DNA: TGTGCCAGCTCACCGGGACTCCTGAGCTCCTACAATGAGCAGTTCTTC
CDR3 protein: CASSPGLLSSYNEQFF

V gene: TRBV18
clone size: once
D gene: -
J gene: TRBJ1-2
CDR3 DNA: TGTGCCAGCTCACGTGACGTAAGGGGCAACTATGGCTACACCTTC
CDR3 protein: CASSRDVRGNYGYTF

V gene: TRBV19
clone size: few
D gene: -
J gene: TRBJ1-1
CDR3 DNA: TGTGCCAGTAGGGACCGTTGGAGGGAGAACACTGAAGCTTTCTTT
CDR3 protein: CASRDRWRENTEAFF

V gene: TRBV5-6
clone size: -
D gene: -
J gene: TRBJ2-7
CDR3 DNA: TGTGCCAGCAGCTTGCCAGACAGAATTTACGAGCAGTACTTC
CDR3 protein: CASSLPDRIYEQYF

V gene: TRBV5-4
clone size: -
D gene: TRBD1
J gene: TRBJ2-2
CDR3 DNA: TGTGCCAGCAGCTTGTTGACAGGGGTTGGCACCGGGGAGCTGTTTTTT
CDR3 protein: CASSLLTGVGTGELFF

V gene: TRBV7-3
clone size: -
D gene: -
J gene: TRBJ2-3
CDR3 DNA: TGTGCCAGCAGCTCAAGGGGCGCAGATACGCAGTATTTT
CDR3 protein: CASSSRGADTQYF

V gene: TRBV14
clone size: -
D gene: -
J gene: TRBJ2-2
CDR3 DNA: TGTGCCAGCAGCCAAGTGTCAGCGAACACCGGGGAGCTGTTTTTT
CDR3 protein: CASSQVSANTGELFF

V gene: TRBV28
clone size: -
D gene: -
J gene: TRBJ1-6
CDR3 DNA: TGTGCCAGCAGTTTAGGCCTGTCACCCCTCCACTTT
CDR3 protein: CASSLGLSPLHF

V gene: TRBV7-3
clone size: few
D gene: TRBD2
J gene: TRBJ2-1
CDR3 DNA: TGTGCCAGCAGCTTAACTCGGGGGGGTGAGCAGTTCTTC
CDR3 protein: CASSLTRGGEQFF

V gene: TRBV7-9
clone size: -
D gene: -
J gene: TRBJ1-1
CDR3 DNA: TGTGCCAGCAGCTTAGCGGGGGGACCTAACACTGAAGCTTTCTTT
CDR3 protein: CASSLAGGPNTEAFF

V gene: TRBV7-2
clone size: -
D gene: -
J gene: TRBJ2-5
CDR3 DNA: TGTGCCAGCAGCACTATTTCAGAGACCCAGTACTTC
CDR3 protein: CASSTISETQYF

V gene: TRBV19
clone size: -
D gene: TRBD1
J gene: TRBJ1-1
CDR3 DNA: TGTGCCAGTAGTATCAGGGGGAGAACTGAAGCTTTCTTT
CDR3 protein: CASSIRGRTEAFF

V gene: TRBV2
clone size: -
D gene: TRBD2
J gene: TRBJ2-7
CDR3 DNA: TGTGCCAGTTCCACGGGACTAGCGGGAATCAACGAGCAGTACTTC
CDR3 protein: CASSTGLAGINEQYF

V gene: TRBV30
clone size: -
D gene: -
J gene: TRBJ1-5
CDR3 DNA: TGTGCCTGGAGTGGAGGAACCACCGACCAGCCCCAGCATTTT
CDR3 protein: CAWSGGTTDQPQHF

V gene: TRBV19
clone size: -
D gene: TRBD2
J gene: TRBJ2-5
CDR3 DNA: TGTGCCAGTAGTACAGATATCCACAGGGCTAGCGGGGCACGACGGAACGAGACCCAGTACTTC
CDR3 protein: CASSTDIHRASGARRNETQYF

V gene: TRBV20-1
clone size: -
D gene: TRBD2
J gene: TRBJ2-1
CDR3 DNA: TGCAGTGCTAGTGGTGGGAGGGCCTACAATGAGCAGTTCTTC
CDR3 protein: CSASGGRAYNEQFF

V gene: TRBV19
clone size: -
D gene: -
J gene: TRBJ2-1
CDR3 DNA: TGTGCCAGTAGTATCGGGGACAATGAGCAGTTCTTC
CDR3 protein: CASSIGDNEQFF

V gene: TRBV24-1
clone size: -
D gene: -
J gene: TRBJ1-1
CDR3 DNA: TGTGCCACCAGTGATTCAAAAACAGGTTCCACTGAAGCTTTCTTT
CDR3 protein: CATSDSKTGSTEAFF